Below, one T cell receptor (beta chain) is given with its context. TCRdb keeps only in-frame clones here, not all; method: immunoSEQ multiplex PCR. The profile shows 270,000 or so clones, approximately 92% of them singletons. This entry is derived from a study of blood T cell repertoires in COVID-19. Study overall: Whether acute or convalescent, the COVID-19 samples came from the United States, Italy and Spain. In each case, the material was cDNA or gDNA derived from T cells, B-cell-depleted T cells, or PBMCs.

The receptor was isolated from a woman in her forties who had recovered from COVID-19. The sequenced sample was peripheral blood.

The CDR3 sequence: CASGPSGFNEQFF. The CDR3, as DNA: TGTGCTAGTGGCCCCTCAGGGTTCAATGAGCAGTTCTTC. The rearrangement joins TRBV12-5 to TRBJ2-1; a possible D gene is TRBD1 (5 bases). Germline V gene data show CDR1 as LGHNT and CDR2 as FRNRAP. Trimming took off 6 bases at V and 6 bases at J, with 12 bases between the two ends. CDR3 length: 13 residues.